A selection of T cell receptor beta chains follows, all from one sample in a study of read filtering for tumor transcriptome and immune sequencing. TCRdb passed the reads through MiXCR, listing each CDR3 protein once. The sample contains about 57,000 distinct CDR3 sequences, roughly 20% of which appear only once. Input material: a population of CD138-negative cells sorted from bone marrow. These receptors all come from a donor aged 40 or older with multiple myeloma. The CDR3 runs from the conserved cysteine through the conserved F or W. D genes are given only for firm matches. Size values are once, few and many counts, or a class for expanded clones, and some rows have none.

TRBJ1-5	TRBV20-1	many	.	TGCAGTGCTAGACACCCTAGCCAGGCGGAGCCCCAGCATTTT	CSARHPSQAEPQHF
TRBJ2-3	TRBV2	many	.	TGTGCCAGCAGAACCACAGATACGCAGTATTTT	CASRTTDTQYF
TRBJ2-1	TRBV19	many	.	TGTGCCAGTAGGCCTGTGAATGCGGGAGAGCAGTTCTTC	CASRPVNAGEQFF
TRBJ2-5	TRBV5-1	.	TRBD1	TGCGCCAGCAGCTTATGGACAGGGGCAACAGTCGAGACCCAGTACTTC	CASSLWTGATVETQYF
TRBJ2-7	TRBV7-9	many	.	TGTGCCAGCAGAGGACAGCTCTACGAGCAGTACTTC	CASRGQLYEQYF
TRBJ2-5	TRBV7-7	many	.	TGTGCTAGCAGCTTCCGGGTTTTCCAAGAGACCCAGTACTTC	CASSFRVFQETQYF
TRBJ1-1	TRBV3-1	many	.	TGTGCCAGCAGCCAAGTCTACGGACAGTTGGTCCCTGAAGCTTTCTTT	CASSQVYGQLVPEAFF
TRBJ2-1	TRBV27	medium-sized	TRBD1	TGTGCCAGCAGTTGGGGGACAGGGGAGGGCAATGAGCAGTTCTTC	CASSWGTGEGNEQFF
TRBJ2-2	TRBV11-2	many	.	TGTGCCAGCAGCTTAGGTCTAGCGAGAAACACCGGGGAGCTGTTTTTT	CASSLGLARNTGELFF
TRBJ1-6	TRBV29-1	many	.	TGCAGCGTCTGGGGCCGGTCGGTTCCCCTCCACTTT	CSVWGRSVPLHF
TRBJ2-1	TRBV11-2	medium-sized	.	TGTGCCAGCAGCTTAGCCAATTCCTACAATGAGCAGTTCTTC	CASSLANSYNEQFF
TRBJ2-1	TRBV29-1	.	TRBD2	TGCAGCGTTGGACTAGCGGGAGGGCGTAGTGAGCAGTTCTTC	CSVGLAGGRSEQFF
TRBJ2-6	TRBV24-1	many	.	TGTGCCACCAGTGGGACAGCTGGGGCCAACGTCCTGACTTTC	CATSGTAGANVLTF
TRBJ2-4	TRBV28	many	TRBD1	TGTGCCAGCAGTTTTAAACAGGGGGGCGGTTTGCTAGCCAAAAACATTCAGTACTTC	CASSFKQGGGLLAKNIQYF
TRBJ2-7	TRBV4-1	many	.	TGCGCCAGCAGCCAAGAACAAAGCTCCTACGAGCAGTACTTC	CASSQEQSSYEQYF
TRBJ2-7	TRBV28	many	TRBD1	TGTGCCAGCAGTTCAGTTCGGGACAGGACCCCCTACGAGCAGTACTTC	CASSSVRDRTPYEQYF
TRBJ1-5	TRBV2	many	.	TGTGCCAGCAGTGAAGCGGCAGGGTATGGAAATCAGCCCCAGCATTTT	CASSEAAGYGNQPQHF
TRBJ2-3	TRBV7-6	.	.	TGTGCCAGCAGCTTAGCGTTTTCGGGGGCGTCTGGAACAGATACGCAGTATTTT	CASSLAFSGASGTDTQYF
TRBJ2-3	TRBV29-1	many	TRBD1	TGCAGCGTTGATCAGGTTCGGGACAGTAGCACAGATACGCAGTATTTT	CSVDQVRDSSTDTQYF
TRBJ2-1	TRBV5-1	many	TRBD2	TGCGCCAGCAGCTCCCAGGGTAGCGGGGGGTTAACCTACAATGAGCAGTTCTTC	CASSSQGSGGLTYNEQFF
TRBJ2-7	TRBV12-3/TRBV12-4	many	.	TGTGCCAGCGCTCGGTTGTACGAGCAGTACTTC	CASARLYEQYF
TRBJ2-7	TRBV6-2/TRBV6-3	few	TRBD1	TGTGCCAGCAGTCGTGGGACAGGGCGGTACGAGCAGTACTTC	CASSRGTGRYEQYF
TRBJ2-1	TRBV5-5	many	TRBD2	TGTGCCAGCAGCTTGGCTAGCGGGAGGAATGAGCAGTTCTTC	CASSLASGRNEQFF
TRBJ1-5	TRBV9	many	.	TGTGCCAGCAGCGTAGGAGGGACTCAGCCCCAGCATTTT	CASSVGGTQPQHF
TRBJ2-1	TRBV6-7	many	TRBD2	TGTGCCAGCAAGACTAGCGGGCCGTACAATGAGCAGTTCTTC	CASKTSGPYNEQFF
TRBJ1-1	TRBV6-6	many	.	TGTGCCAGCAGCCCCCACGATGAGTCCACTGAAGCTTTCTTT	CASSPHDESTEAFF
TRBJ1-6	TRBV7-9	.	.	TGTGCCAGCACGGAGGGGGGGGCTGGGTCACCCCTCCACTTT	CASTEGGAGSPLHF
TRBJ2-7	TRBV6-2/TRBV6-3	.	TRBD1	TGTGCCAGCGGAAAAAGGGGACAGGGACTCGGCTACGAGCAGTCCTTC	CASGKRGQGLGYEQSF
TRBJ2-7	TRBV20-1	.	.	TGCAGTGCTAGAGATATGATTCAGGACAAGCAGTACTTC	CSARDMIQDKQYF
TRBJ2-7	TRBV20-1	few	.	TGCAGTGCCCCCCCCCCAGCGGGTTCTGTCGAGCAGTACTTC	CSAPPPAGSVEQYF
TRBJ1-1	TRBV6-5	many	TRBD1	TGTGCCAGCAGTTACACCCAAGGGACAGGGACTGAAGCTTTCTTT	CASSYTQGTGTEAFF
TRBJ2-1	TRBV29-1	many	.	TGCAGCGGCCGACGCGGCTCCTACAATGAGCAGTTCTTC	CSGRRGSYNEQFF
TRBJ2-1	TRBV20-1	many	.	TGCAGTGCCACGACCCCCGGAATATTATCTGAGCAGTTCTTC	CSATTPGILSEQFF
TRBJ2-7	TRBV4-1	many	.	TGCGCCAGCAGCCAAGCCGCGGGACTTGGTGCGTTTTCCTACGAGCAGTACTTC	CASSQAAGLGAFSYEQYF
TRBJ1-1	TRBV12-3/TRBV12-4	many	.	TGTGCCAGCAGTCCCCACATGAACACTGAAGCTTTCTTT	CASSPHMNTEAFF
TRBJ2-1	TRBV29-1	many	.	TGCAGCGATCAAGTTGGGGGCAAGGAGACCCAGTTCTTC	CSDQVGGKETQFF
TRBJ2-6	TRBV12-3/TRBV12-4	.	.	TGTGCCAGCAGTTTCGCAGGAGGACGGGCCAACGTCCTGATTTTC	CASSFAGGRANVLIF
TRBJ2-2	TRBV27	many	.	TGTGCCAGCAGTTTAGGGGGACCCGGGGAGCTGTTTTTT	CASSLGGPGELFF
TRBJ1-4	TRBV28	many	TRBD1	TGTGCCAGCAGTTTAGGGACAGACTATAATGAAAAACTGTTTTTT	CASSLGTDYNEKLFF
TRBJ2-3	TRBV9	few	TRBD2	TGTGCCAGCAGCGGTTTCGGGGGGGAAGATACGCAGTATTTT	CASSGFGGEDTQYF
TRBJ2-1	TRBV27	medium-sized	.	TGTGCCAGCAGTGATGACTACAATGAGCAGTTCTTC	CASSDDYNEQFF
TRBJ2-3	TRBV12-3/TRBV12-4	many	TRBD2	TGTGCCAGCAGTTTGGCGGCTAGCGGGCCGGCAGATACGCAGTATTTT	CASSLAASGPADTQYF
TRBJ2-3	TRBV18	many	.	TGTGCCAGCTCACCAATCCAGGGGAGGAAAGATACGCAGTATTTT	CASSPIQGRKDTQYF
TRBJ2-5	TRBV5-1	many	TRBD2	TGCGCCAGCAGCTTGGGGGGCCTAGCGGGAGGAGAGACCCAGTACTTC	CASSLGGLAGGETQYF
TRBJ1-1	TRBV6-1	many	.	TGTGCCAGCAGGCGAGGGGTTGGGAACACTGAAGCTTTCTTT	CASRRGVGNTEAFF
TRBJ1-4	TRBV11-2	many	.	TGTGCCAGCAGCCCACCGGGGGTAGCAACTAATGAAAAACTGTTTTTT	CASSPPGVATNEKLFF
TRBJ2-7	TRBV6-5	many	TRBD1	TGTGCCAGCAGTTACTCTGGACAGGGCTACTACGAGCAGTACTTC	CASSYSGQGYYEQYF
TRBJ1-1	TRBV3-1	many	.	TGTGCCAGCAGCCGGGGGGAGGACACTGAAGCTTTCTTT	CASSRGEDTEAFF
TRBJ2-1	TRBV6-5	few	TRBD2	TGTGCCAGCAGTTTGAGCGGGGGGGGATACAATGAGCAGTTCTTC	CASSLSGGGYNEQFF
TRBJ2-2	TRBV5-1	many	TRBD2	TGCGCCAGCAGGGAGCGGGGGACGAACACCGGGGAGCTGTTTTTT	CASRERGTNTGELFF
TRBJ2-5	TRBV2	.	.	TGTGCCAGCAGTGAGTCCAGGGGCTTTCAAGAGACCCAGTACTTC	CASSESRGFQETQYF
TRBJ2-7	TRBV5-6	few	.	TGTGCCAGCAGCTTCGTCGGATCAGGGGGGGGCGAGCAGTACTTC	CASSFVGSGGGEQYF
TRBJ2-5	TRBV6-1	.	.	TGTGCCAGCAGTGAAGGACGGGAAGTGGAGACCCAGTACTTC	CASSEGREVETQYF
TRBJ2-3	TRBV6-5	once	TRBD2	TGTGCCAGCAGTTACTCAACTAGCGGGGGGCTGGCAGATACGCAGTATTTT	CASSYSTSGGLADTQYF
TRBJ2-1	TRBV5-5	few	TRBD2	TGTGCCAGCAGCACCGGGCCCCGGGAGGTGGGTGAGCAGTTCTTC	CASSTGPREVGEQFF
TRBJ2-5	TRBV5-1	few	TRBD1	TGCGCCAGCAGCCCCCAGACAGGGTCCCAAGAGACCCAGTACTTC	CASSPQTGSQETQYF